The source of this T cell receptor (beta chain) is a study of blood T cell repertoires in COVID-19. Overall study context: There were acute and convalescent COVID-19 samples, and they came from the United States, Italy and Spain. The analysed material was cDNA or gDNA that came from T cells, B-cell-depleted T cells, or PBMCs.

As originally analysed: Amplified reference gene primers provided the basis for estimating nucleated cell counts. Profiling relied on immunoSEQ multiplex PCR, and the TCRdb table lists in-frame clones only, not all of them. The D gene and trimming were derived from the DNA, and the V and J assignments and clone size from that table. Of 650,000 to 800,000 clones detected, 70% to 90% appear once; the ten largest clones hold about 0.24%. The CDR3 is 13 residues long. Looked up from germline, CDR1 is LNHDA and CDR2 is SQIVND (reference sequence). Trimming removed 6 bases from V and 2 bases from J, with 11 bases in between.

This chain joins TRBV19 and TRBJ2-7; unclear D gene. Source material: peripheral blood. The receptor comes from a woman between 18 and 29 years old with acute or convalescent COVID-19. The DNA for the CDR3 is TGTGCCAGTAGGTCCCCGTATACCTACGAGCAGTACTTC. Translated: CASRSPYTYEQYF.